This T cell receptor (beta chain) was sequenced in a study of T cells in women clearing cervical HPV infection. Clones were read by immunoSEQ multiplex PCR, and TCRdb kept only the in-frame ones, dropping some. Here the sample table reports tens of thousands of clones. About this clone itself: Sequencing ends 3 residues short of the CDR3 end; the germline J gene provides the rest.

The CDR3 runs to 12 residues. CDR1 is SEHNR, CDR2 FQNEAQ, per germline (reference sequence). Dot-blot hybridization genotyped cervical HPV amplified with MY09/MY11 PCR. The rearrangement uses TRBV7-9 and TRBJ2-4; D is unresolved. Sequences were obtained from blood buffy coat. This clonotype was obtained from a woman between 18 and 75 years old with a cervical HPV16 infection that either progressed to CIN3+ or cleared (not recorded which). The part of the CDR3 DNA that was read is TGTGCCAGCAGCCTCGCCTACTATGGT. Amino acid sequence: CASSLAYYG. The CDR3 in its entirety is CASSLAYYGQYF. Supplemented by reference TRBV7-9 and TRBJ2-4, the full variable domain reads DTGVSQNPRHKITKRGQNVTFRCDPISEHNRLYWYRQTLGQGPEFLTYFQNEAQLEKSRLLSDRFSAERPKGSFSTLEIQRTEQGDSAMYLCASSLAYYGQYFGAGTRLSVL.